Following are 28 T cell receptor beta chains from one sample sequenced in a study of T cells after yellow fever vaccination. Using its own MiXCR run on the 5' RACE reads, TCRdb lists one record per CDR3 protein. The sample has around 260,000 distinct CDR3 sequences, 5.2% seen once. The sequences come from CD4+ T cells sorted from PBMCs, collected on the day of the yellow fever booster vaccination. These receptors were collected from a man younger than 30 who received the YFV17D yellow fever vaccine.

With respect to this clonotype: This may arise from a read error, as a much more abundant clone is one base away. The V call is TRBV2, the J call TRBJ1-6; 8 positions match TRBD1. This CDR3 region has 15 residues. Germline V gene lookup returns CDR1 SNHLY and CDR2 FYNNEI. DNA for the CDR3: TGTGCCACCACTGAGCCGGACAGGGTTAATTCACGCCTCCACTTT. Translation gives CATTEPDRVNSRLHF.

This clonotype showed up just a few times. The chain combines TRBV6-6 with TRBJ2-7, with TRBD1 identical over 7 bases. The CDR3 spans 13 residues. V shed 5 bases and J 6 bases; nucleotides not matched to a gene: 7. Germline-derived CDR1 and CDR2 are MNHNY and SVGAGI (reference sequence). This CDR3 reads CASSPTGAGEQYV. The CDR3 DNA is TGTGCCAGCAGTCCAACAGGGGCGGGCGAGCAGTACGTC.

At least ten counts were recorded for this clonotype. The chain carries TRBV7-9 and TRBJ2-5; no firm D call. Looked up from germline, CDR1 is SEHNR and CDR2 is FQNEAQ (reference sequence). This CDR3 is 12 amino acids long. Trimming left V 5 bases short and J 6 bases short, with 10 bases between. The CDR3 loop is CASSPLEKTQYF. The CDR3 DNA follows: TGTGCCAGCAGCCCGCTCGAGAAGACCCAGTACTTC.

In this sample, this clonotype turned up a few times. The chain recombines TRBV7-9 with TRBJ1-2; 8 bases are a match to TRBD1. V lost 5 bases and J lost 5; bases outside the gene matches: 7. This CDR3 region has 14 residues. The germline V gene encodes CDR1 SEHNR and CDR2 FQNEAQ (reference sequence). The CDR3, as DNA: TGTGCCAGCAGCAAAGGGACAGGCGGTTATGGCTACACCTTC. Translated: CASSKGTGGYGYTF.

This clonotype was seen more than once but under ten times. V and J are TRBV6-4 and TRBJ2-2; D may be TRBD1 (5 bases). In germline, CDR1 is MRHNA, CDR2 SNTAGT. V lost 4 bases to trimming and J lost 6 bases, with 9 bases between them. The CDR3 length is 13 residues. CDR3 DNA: TGTGCCAGCAGTGGGCAGGGCGCCGGGGAGCTGTTTTTT. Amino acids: CASSGQGAGELFF.

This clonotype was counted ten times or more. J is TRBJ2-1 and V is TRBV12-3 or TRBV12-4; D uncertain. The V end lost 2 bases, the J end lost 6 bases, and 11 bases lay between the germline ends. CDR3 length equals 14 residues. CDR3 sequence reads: CASSLLLIANEQFF. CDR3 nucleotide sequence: TGTGCCAGCAGTTTACTTCTTATAGCCAATGAGCAGTTCTTC.

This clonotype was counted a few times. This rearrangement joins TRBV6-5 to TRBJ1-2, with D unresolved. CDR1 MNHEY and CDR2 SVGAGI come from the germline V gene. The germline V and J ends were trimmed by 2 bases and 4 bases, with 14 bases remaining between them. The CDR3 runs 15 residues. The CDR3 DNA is TGTGCCAGCAGTTACACCGCAGGTTTCTCCTATGGCTACACCTTC. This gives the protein CASSYTAGFSYGYTF.

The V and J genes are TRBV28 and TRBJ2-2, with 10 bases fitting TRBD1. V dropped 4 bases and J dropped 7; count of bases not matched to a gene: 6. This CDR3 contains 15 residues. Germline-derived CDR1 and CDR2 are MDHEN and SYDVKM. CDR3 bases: TGTGCCAGCAGTTCCCCGGGACAGGGGAACGGGGAGCTGTTTTTT. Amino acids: CASSSPGQGNGELFF.

CDR3 in DNA: TGTGCCAGCAGCTTAGCGCTGGTAGGCTCACCCCTCCACTTT. Residues: CASSLALVGSPLHF. V usage is TRBV7-2 and J usage is TRBJ1-6; D not resolved. This CDR3 is built from 14 residues. Trimming shortened V by 0 bases and J by 10 bases, and 10 bases separated the two germline ends. CDR1 is SGHTA, CDR2 FQGNSA, per germline.

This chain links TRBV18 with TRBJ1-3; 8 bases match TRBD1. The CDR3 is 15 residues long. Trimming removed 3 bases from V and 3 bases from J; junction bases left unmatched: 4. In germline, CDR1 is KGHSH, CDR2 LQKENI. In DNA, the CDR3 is TGTGCCAGCTCACCCGGACAGGGCGGTGGAAACACCATATATTTT. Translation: CASSPGQGGGNTIYF.

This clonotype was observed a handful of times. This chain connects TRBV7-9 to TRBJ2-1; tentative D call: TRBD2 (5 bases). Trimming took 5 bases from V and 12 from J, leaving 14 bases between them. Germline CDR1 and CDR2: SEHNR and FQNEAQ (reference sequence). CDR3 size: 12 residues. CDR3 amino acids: CASSIPTAGQFF. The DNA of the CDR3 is TGTGCCAGCAGCATTCCGACGGCGGGGCAGTTCTTC.

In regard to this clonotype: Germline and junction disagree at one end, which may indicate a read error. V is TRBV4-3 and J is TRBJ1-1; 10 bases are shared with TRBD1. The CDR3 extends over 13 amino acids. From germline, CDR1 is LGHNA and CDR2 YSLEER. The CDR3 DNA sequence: TGCGCCAGCAGCCAAGACACTGGGACAGGGGACCTCTTT. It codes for CASSQDTGTGDLF.

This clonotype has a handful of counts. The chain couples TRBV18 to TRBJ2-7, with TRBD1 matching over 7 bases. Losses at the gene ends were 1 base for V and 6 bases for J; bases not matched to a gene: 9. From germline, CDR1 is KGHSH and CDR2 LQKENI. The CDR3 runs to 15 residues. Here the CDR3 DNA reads TGTGCCAGCTCACCACGAGGGACAGCGTTTGGCGAGCAGTACTTC. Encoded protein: CASSPRGTAFGEQYF.

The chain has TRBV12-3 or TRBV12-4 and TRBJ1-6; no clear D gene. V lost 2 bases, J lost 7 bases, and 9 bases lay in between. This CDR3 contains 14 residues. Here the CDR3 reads CASSLQTQNSPLHF. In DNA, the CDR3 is TGTGCCAGCAGTTTACAGACGCAGAATTCACCCCTCCACTTT.

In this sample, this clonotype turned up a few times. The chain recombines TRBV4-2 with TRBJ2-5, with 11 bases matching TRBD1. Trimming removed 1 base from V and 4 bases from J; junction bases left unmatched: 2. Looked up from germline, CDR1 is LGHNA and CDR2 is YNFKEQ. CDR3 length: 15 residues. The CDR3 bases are TGTGCCAGCAGCCAAGGGGACAGGGGGGGAGAGACCCAGTACTTC. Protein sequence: CASSQGDRGGETQYF.

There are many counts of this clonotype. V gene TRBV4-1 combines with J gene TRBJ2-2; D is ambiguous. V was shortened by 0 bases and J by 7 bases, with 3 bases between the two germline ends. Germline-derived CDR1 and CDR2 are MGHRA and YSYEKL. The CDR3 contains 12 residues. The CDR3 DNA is TGCGCCAGCAGCCAAGAGATCGGGGAGCTGTTTTTT. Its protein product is CASSQEIGELFF.

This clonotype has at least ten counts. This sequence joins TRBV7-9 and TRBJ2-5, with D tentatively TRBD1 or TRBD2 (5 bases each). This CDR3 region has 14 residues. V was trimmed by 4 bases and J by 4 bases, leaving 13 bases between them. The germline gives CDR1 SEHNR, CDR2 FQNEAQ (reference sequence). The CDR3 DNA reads TGTGCCAGCAGCTCGCCTAAGGGGACAGAGACCCAGTACTTC. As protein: CASSSPKGTETQYF.

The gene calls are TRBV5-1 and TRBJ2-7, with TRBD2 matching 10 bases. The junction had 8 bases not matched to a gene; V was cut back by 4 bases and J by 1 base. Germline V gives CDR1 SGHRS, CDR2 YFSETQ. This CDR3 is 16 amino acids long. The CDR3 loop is CASSPNPGLASYEQYF. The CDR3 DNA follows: TGCGCCAGCAGCCCGAATCCGGGACTAGCGTCCTACGAGCAGTACTTC. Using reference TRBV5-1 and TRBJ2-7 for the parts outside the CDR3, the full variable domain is KAGVTQTPRYLIKTRGQQVTLSCSPISGHRSVSWYQQTPGQGLQFLFEYFSETQRNKGNFPGRFSGRQFSNSRSEMNVSTLELGDSALYLCASSPNPGLASYEQYFGPGTRLTVT.

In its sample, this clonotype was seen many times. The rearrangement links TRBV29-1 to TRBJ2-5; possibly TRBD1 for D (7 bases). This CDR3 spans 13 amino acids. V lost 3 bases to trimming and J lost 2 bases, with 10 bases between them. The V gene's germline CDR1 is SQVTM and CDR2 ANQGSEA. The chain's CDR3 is CSVEEGQQETQYF. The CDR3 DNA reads TGCAGCGTTGAGGAGGGACAGCAAGAGACCCAGTACTTC.

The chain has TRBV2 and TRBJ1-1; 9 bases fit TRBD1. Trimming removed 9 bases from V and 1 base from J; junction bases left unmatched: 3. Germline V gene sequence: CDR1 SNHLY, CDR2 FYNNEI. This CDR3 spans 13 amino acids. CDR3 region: CAREDRGNTEAFF. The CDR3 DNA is TGTGCCAGGGAGGACAGGGGGAACACTGAAGCTTTCTTT.

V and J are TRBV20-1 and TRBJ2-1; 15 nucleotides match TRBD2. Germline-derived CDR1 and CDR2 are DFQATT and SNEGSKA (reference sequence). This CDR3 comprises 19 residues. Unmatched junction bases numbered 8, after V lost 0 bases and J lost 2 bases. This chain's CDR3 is CSARDGTSGGLRTYNEQFF. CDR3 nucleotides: TGCAGTGCTAGAGATGGGACTAGCGGGGGGTTGAGAACCTACAATGAGCAGTTCTTC.

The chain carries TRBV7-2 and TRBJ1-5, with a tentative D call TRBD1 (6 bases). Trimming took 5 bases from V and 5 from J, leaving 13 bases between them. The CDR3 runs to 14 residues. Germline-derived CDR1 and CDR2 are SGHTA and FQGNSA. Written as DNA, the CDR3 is TGTGCCAGCAGCGATGTCGGGGGCTATCAGCCCCAGCATTTT. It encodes CASSDVGGYQPQHF.

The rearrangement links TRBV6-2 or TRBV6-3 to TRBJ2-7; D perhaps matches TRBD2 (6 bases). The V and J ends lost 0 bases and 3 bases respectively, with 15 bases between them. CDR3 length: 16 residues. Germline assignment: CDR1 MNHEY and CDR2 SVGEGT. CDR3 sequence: CASSYSGTGTLYEQYF. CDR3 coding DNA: TGTGCCAGCAGTTACTCCGGGACGGGGACTCTCTACGAGCAGTACTTC.

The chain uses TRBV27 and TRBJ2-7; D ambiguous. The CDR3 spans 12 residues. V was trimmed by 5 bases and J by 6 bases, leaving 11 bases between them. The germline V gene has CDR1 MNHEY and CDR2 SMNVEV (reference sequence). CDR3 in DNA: TGTGCCAGCAGTACCGACTGGGGCGAGCAGTACTTC. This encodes CASSTDWGEQYF.

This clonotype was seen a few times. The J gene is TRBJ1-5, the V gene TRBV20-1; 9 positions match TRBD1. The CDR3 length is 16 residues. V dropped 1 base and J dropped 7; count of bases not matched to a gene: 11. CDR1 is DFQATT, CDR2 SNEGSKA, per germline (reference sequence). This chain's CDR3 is CSARVSGTGFRQPQHF. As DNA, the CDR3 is TGCAGTGCTAGAGTTTCCGGGACAGGGTTCCGGCAGCCCCAGCATTTT.

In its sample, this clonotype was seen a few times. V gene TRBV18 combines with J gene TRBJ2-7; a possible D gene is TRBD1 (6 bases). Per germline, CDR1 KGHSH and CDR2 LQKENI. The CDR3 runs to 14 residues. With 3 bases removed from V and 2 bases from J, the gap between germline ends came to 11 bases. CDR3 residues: CASSPGTPAYEQYV. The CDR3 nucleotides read TGTGCCAGCTCACCCGGGACACCTGCCTACGAGCAGTACGTC.

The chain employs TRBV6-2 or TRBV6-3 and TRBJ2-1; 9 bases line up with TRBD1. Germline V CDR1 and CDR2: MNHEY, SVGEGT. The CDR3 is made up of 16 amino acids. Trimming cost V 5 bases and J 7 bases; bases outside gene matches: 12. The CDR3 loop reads CASSPWTGVVGNEQFF. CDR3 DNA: TGTGCCAGCAGTCCTTGGACAGGGGTAGTAGGTAATGAGCAGTTCTTC.

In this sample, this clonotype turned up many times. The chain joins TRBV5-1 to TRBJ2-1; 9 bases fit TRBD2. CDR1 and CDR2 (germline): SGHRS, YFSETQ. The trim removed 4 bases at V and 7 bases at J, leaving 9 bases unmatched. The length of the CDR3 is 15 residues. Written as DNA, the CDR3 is TGCGCCAGCAGCGGAAGGACTAGCGAGGGGAATGAGCAGTTCTTC. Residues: CASSGRTSEGNEQFF.